The entry below gives a single TCR beta chain sequence along with its context. Its antigen is unidentified. The data stem from a study of cytomegalovirus exposure and HLA in healthy donors. About the research overall: In an early release, HLA-typed donors contributed some 82 million unique TCR sequences. Notes on the study in general: CMV serostatus was the only immune exposure information that was available. Data from an earlier analysis indicated that most TCR beta V segments were productive either about 90% or about 30% of the time. In a later analysis, at a false discovery rate of 0.05, roughly 17,000 TCR beta sequences were associated with HLA alleles.

It was with 60 Vbeta and 13 Jbeta primers that the PCR ran. Clones were read by immunoSEQ multiplex PCR, and TCRdb kept only the in-frame ones, dropping some. The sample has over 65,000 clones; 65% to 80% are singletons. This CDR3 region has 14 residues. In germline, CDR1 is SGHTA, CDR2 FQGNSA. Deletions cut 5 bases from V and 8 bases from J, with 15 bases between. This TCR derives from a human donor in good health. Sample: PBMCs. J is TRBJ1-4 and V is TRBV7-2; tentatively, D is TRBD1 (5 bases). CDR3 coding DNA: TGTGCCAGCAGCCGACAGACGGGTGGCGAAAAACTGTTTTTT. Translation: CASSRQTGGEKLFF. Filled out from reference TRBV7-2 and TRBJ1-4, the complete variable domain reads GAGVSQSPSNKVTEKGKDVELRCDPISGHTALYWYRQSLGQGLEFLIYFQGNSAPDKSGLPSDRFSAERTGGSVSTLTIQRTQQEDSAVYLCASSRQTGGEKLFFGSGTQLSVL.